Listed below are T cell receptor beta chains from one sample, sequenced in a study of blood T cell repertoires in COVID-19. Clones were read by immunoSEQ multiplex PCR, and TCRdb kept only the in-frame ones, dropping some. The sample lists about 170,000 clones, around 87% occurring once. The source material was peripheral blood. The source of these receptors is a man between 18 and 29 years old with active or convalescent COVID-19. Each CDR3 is given with its conserved first and last residue. D genes are given only for firm matches.

d_gene: -; v_gene: TRBV28; CDR3aa: CASTDWGGGEKLFF
d_gene: TRBD1; v_gene: TRBV19; CDR3aa: CASSARDRGRDTQYF
d_gene: -; v_gene: TRBV6-5; CDR3aa: CASRFPGSSNYGYTF
d_gene: TRBD1; v_gene: TRBV5-6; CDR3aa: CASSSTGFNEKLFF
d_gene: -; v_gene: TRBV12-3/TRBV12-4; CDR3aa: CASRTGVSAEAFF
d_gene: TRBD1; v_gene: TRBV9; CDR3aa: CASGEGGSSYEQYF
d_gene: -; v_gene: TRBV7-2; CDR3aa: CASYDRDTDTQYF
d_gene: -; v_gene: TRBV7-2; CDR3aa: CASGGAGSYEQYF
d_gene: TRBD1; v_gene: TRBV4-2; CDR3aa: CASSQVDLRGPPSYNEQFF
d_gene: TRBD1; v_gene: TRBV29-1; CDR3aa: CSVVFPQGAVNTEAFF
d_gene: TRBD1; v_gene: TRBV3-1/TRBV3-2; CDR3aa: CASSQDEDRGHSGANVLTF
d_gene: TRBD2; v_gene: TRBV7-9; CDR3aa: CASSLTSGMSSYEQYF
d_gene: TRBD1; v_gene: TRBV10-3; CDR3aa: CAIGQANNEQFF
d_gene: TRBD1; v_gene: TRBV10-3; CDR3aa: CAISEFGTVSNQPQHF
d_gene: TRBD1; v_gene: TRBV6-5; CDR3aa: CASSHRDRGEQYF
d_gene: TRBD1; v_gene: TRBV5-1; CDR3aa: CASSSRDREAAFF
d_gene: -; v_gene: TRBV6-6; CDR3aa: CASRGGLNTEAFF
d_gene: -; v_gene: TRBV28; CDR3aa: CASSPLSYEAFF
d_gene: TRBD1; v_gene: TRBV5-4; CDR3aa: CASSSGQGVYNEQFF
d_gene: -; v_gene: TRBV18; CDR3aa: CASSVQGGYQPQHF
d_gene: -; v_gene: TRBV2; CDR3aa: CASSGTLSGANVLTF
d_gene: TRBD1; v_gene: TRBV12-3/TRBV12-4; CDR3aa: CASRLGTGYGYTF
d_gene: -; v_gene: TRBV9; CDR3aa: CASSVSGGETQYF
d_gene: -; v_gene: TRBV12-3/TRBV12-4; CDR3aa: CASRLTGTEAFF
d_gene: -; v_gene: TRBV11-2; CDR3aa: CASREGGGSGNTIYF
d_gene: -; v_gene: TRBV11-3; CDR3aa: CASSSSRTTGELFF
d_gene: TRBD1; v_gene: TRBV7-9; CDR3aa: CASSFVDRVAEAFF
d_gene: TRBD2; v_gene: TRBV2; CDR3aa: CASSEGSAGGPRETQYF
d_gene: -; v_gene: TRBV20-1; CDR3aa: CSASPGTAGETQYF
d_gene: TRBD2; v_gene: TRBV6-5; CDR3aa: CASSQLAGGQETQYF
d_gene: TRBD2; v_gene: TRBV6-4; CDR3aa: CASSDSTSGGRNEQFF
d_gene: -; v_gene: TRBV7-2; CDR3aa: CASSLGLRNEQFF
d_gene: TRBD1; v_gene: TRBV7-8; CDR3aa: CASSLGWDRGNEQYF
d_gene: -; v_gene: TRBV7-3; CDR3aa: CASSSYGRGEGRQIYGYTF
d_gene: -; v_gene: TRBV30; CDR3aa: CAWSGERETQYF
d_gene: -; v_gene: TRBV5-1; CDR3aa: CASSLEFDEQFF
d_gene: TRBD1; v_gene: TRBV5-1; CDR3aa: CASSGGTGTKEQYF
d_gene: -; v_gene: TRBV29-1; CDR3aa: CSGTQLNTEAFF
d_gene: -; v_gene: TRBV19; CDR3aa: CASTAIQDLNTEAFF
d_gene: -; v_gene: TRBV11-3; CDR3aa: CASSLAGNNSPLHF
d_gene: -; v_gene: TRBV5-1; CDR3aa: CASSLGNLPGHEVSSYNSPLHF
d_gene: TRBD1; v_gene: TRBV12-5; CDR3aa: CASALRTGHNYGYTF
d_gene: -; v_gene: TRBV25-1; CDR3aa: CASSESDSLYGYTF
d_gene: -; v_gene: TRBV2; CDR3aa: CASRDTGQGQSLHF
d_gene: -; v_gene: TRBV12-3/TRBV12-4; CDR3aa: CASRPSGGTEAFF
d_gene: -; v_gene: TRBV7-9; CDR3aa: CASTNPPVSNSPLHF
d_gene: TRBD2; v_gene: TRBV7-2; CDR3aa: CASSLARASGSTDTQYF
d_gene: TRBD2; v_gene: TRBV27; CDR3aa: CASRELAGLTDTQYF
d_gene: TRBD2; v_gene: TRBV6-6; CDR3aa: CASSLRSRSTSGGGPRLDTQYF
d_gene: TRBD2; v_gene: TRBV5-1; CDR3aa: CASSLLLAGPEQYF
d_gene: TRBD2; v_gene: TRBV7-8; CDR3aa: CASSWTSGQETQYF
d_gene: TRBD1; v_gene: TRBV13; CDR3aa: CASTSRTGTGSYEQYF